These T cell receptor beta chains were read from a single sample in a study of shared clonotypes between healthy human individuals. The table came from immunoSEQ multiplex PCR; TCRdb's copy has only in-frame clones and leaves some out. The sample contains millions of clones, around nine tenths of which appear only once. The sequenced sample was naive CD4+ T cells sorted from blood. The source is a man younger than 30 in good health. The CDR3 runs from the conserved cysteine through the conserved F or W. A D gene is named only where the DNA matches it firmly. Rows give clone size only sometimes, using once, few, many, or a class for an expanded clone.

d_gene	v_gene	abundance	j_gene	len	CDR3nt	CDR3aa
-	TRBV28	-	TRBJ1-4	14	TGTGCCAGCAGTCCCGGGGCAACTAATGAAAAACTGTTTTTT	CASSPGATNEKLFF
TRBD1	TRBV7-3	-	TRBJ2-7	14	TGTGCCAGCAGCGACGGGACAGGGATTCAGGGACAGTACTTC	CASSDGTGIQGQYF
-	TRBV29-1	-	TRBJ2-2	12	TGCAGCGTCGCCCGGTCCACCGGGGAGCTGTTTTTT	CSVARSTGELFF
-	TRBV7-9	-	TRBJ2-5	13	TGTGCCAGCAGCTTAGGTGGCGGAGAGACCCAGTACTTC	CASSLGGGETQYF
TRBD1	TRBV6-6	-	TRBJ1-5	16	TGTGCCAGCAGTCCCGGGACAGGGGCAAGCAATCAGCCCCAGCATTTT	CASSPGTGASNQPQHF
-	TRBV20-1	-	TRBJ1-1	11	TGCAGTGCTTGGGATTTGCCTGAAGCTTTCTTT	CSAWDLPEAFF
-	TRBV7-9	-	TRBJ1-1	15	TGTGCCAGCAGCCCCCGGGGAGAATGGGGCACTGAAGCTTTCTTT	CASSPRGEWGTEAFF
TRBD1	TRBV28	-	TRBJ1-5	15	TGTGCCAGTTTTTTCAGGGGGCGGGGCAATCAGCCCCAGCATTTT	CASFFRGRGNQPQHF
-	TRBV12-5	-	TRBJ2-7	14	TGTGCTAGTGGTCTTGGGCTCCTCTCCTACGAGCAGTACTTC	CASGLGLLSYEQYF
-	TRBV19	-	TRBJ1-6	15	TGTGCCAGTAGTATTTCTGGTACGCCAATTTCACCCCTCCACTTT	CASSISGTPISPLHF
TRBD1	TRBV6-6	-	TRBJ1-2	11	TGTGCCTCCGGGACAGACTATGGCTACACCTTC	CASGTDYGYTF
TRBD2	TRBV10-3	-	TRBJ2-6	20	TGTGCCATCAGTGAGTCGACTCGCTTAGCGGGAGTACCTGGGGCCAACGTCCTGACTTTC	CAISESTRLAGVPGANVLTF
TRBD1	TRBV2	-	TRBJ2-7	15	TGTGCCAGCAGTGTAGGCAGGGGGATCGCCTACGAGCAGTACTTC	CASSVGRGIAYEQYF
TRBD2	TRBV10-3	-	TRBJ2-7	15	TGTGCCATCAGTGAGTATAGCGGGGCGTCCTACGAGCAGTACTTC	CAISEYSGASYEQYF
-	TRBV5-1	-	TRBJ2-2	16	TGCGCCAGCAGCTTGGAGGGTTCGGCGGTCACCGGGGAGCTGTTTTTT	CASSLEGSAVTGELFF
TRBD2	TRBV5-1	-	TRBJ2-3	15	TGCGCCAGCAATCGAGGACTAGCAGTCCCAGATACGCAGTATTTT	CASNRGLAVPDTQYF
TRBD2	TRBV18	-	TRBJ2-3	15	TGTGCCAGCTCACCAGCAGGGAGGGACACAGATACGCAGTATTTT	CASSPAGRDTDTQYF
TRBD2	TRBV6-5	once	TRBJ2-3	14	TGTGCCAGCAAAGCGGGAGAGGGCACAGATACGCAGTATTTT	CASKAGEGTDTQYF
-	TRBV7-2	-	TRBJ2-2	14	TGTGCCAGCAGCGCCCTAGGGGGGGCCGGGGAGCTGTTTTTT	CASSALGGAGELFF
-	TRBV5-1	-	TRBJ1-4	15	TGCGCCAGCAGCCACCGGCAGGGAATTAATGAAAAACTGTTTTTT	CASSHRQGINEKLFF
-	TRBV7-8	-	TRBJ2-3	18	TGTGTCAGCACCCCGTTCCCCGGGGGGCGGGAGAACACAGATACGCAGTATTTT	CVSTPFPGGRENTDTQYF
TRBD2	TRBV9	-	TRBJ2-1	16	TGTGCCAGCAGCCCCCAAGCGGGAGGGCCCGAACGTGAGCAGTTCTTC	CASSPQAGGPEREQFF
-	TRBV27	-	TRBJ2-1	13	TGTGCCAGCAGTTTATCGGGAGCCCATCAGAAGTTCTTC	CASSLSGAHQKFF
-	TRBV28	-	TRBJ1-5	12	TGTGCGGGGGCAGTTTCGGGTCAGCCCCAGCATTTT	CAGAVSGQPQHF
-	TRBV2	-	TRBJ2-1	13	TGTGCCATTCCGGGTGCCTCCTACAATGAGCAGTTCTTC	CAIPGASYNEQFF
-	TRBV5-1	-	TRBJ1-1	13	TGCGCCAGCAGCTTGGGACGGGAGGGAGGAGCTTTCTTT	CASSLGREGGAFF
-	TRBV28	few	TRBJ2-7	15	TGTGCCAGCAGTTTATCAGTCCTACGGTCCTACGAGCAGTACTTC	CASSLSVLRSYEQYF
-	TRBV10-3	-	TRBJ2-5	13	TGTGCCATCAGTCCATACCCAGAAGAGACCCAGTACTTC	CAISPYPEETQYF
-	TRBV7-9	-	TRBJ1-3	18	TGTGCCAGCAGCTTAGTACGTGGGCCAACGGCGTCTGGAAACACCATATATTTT	CASSLVRGPTASGNTIYF
-	TRBV7-2	once	TRBJ2-7	16	TGTGCCAGCAGCTTAGGGTTAGTAGCGTTGGGCTACGAGCAGTACTTC	CASSLGLVALGYEQYF
-	TRBV7-8	-	TRBJ2-1	16	TGTGCCAGCAGCTTTGCTGACTGGGCCTCTTACAATGAGCAGTTCTTC	CASSFADWASYNEQFF
-	TRBV5-1	-	TRBJ2-3	15	TGCGCCAGCAGCGAACCGGGACACGACACAGATACGCAGTATTTT	CASSEPGHDTDTQYF
-	TRBV12-5	-	TRBJ2-1	13	TGTGCTAGTGGTTTGCCTCAGAACAATGAGCAGTTCTTC	CASGLPQNNEQFF
-	TRBV5-1	-	TRBJ1-1	15	TGCGCCAGCAGCTTGGACCTGGGGAGGGTTACTGAAGCTTTCTTT	CASSLDLGRVTEAFF
TRBD1	TRBV5-8	-	TRBJ2-7	15	TGTGCCAGCAGCTCCCTGGGACAGGGTTTGAGGGAGCAGTACTTC	CASSSLGQGLREQYF
-	TRBV10-1	once	TRBJ2-1	14	TGCGCCAGCAGTGATGGTAGCGCTTACAATGAGCAGTTCTTC	CASSDGSAYNEQFF
-	TRBV7-3	-	TRBJ2-1	15	TGTGCCAGCAGCTTCTACCCGGGGGAATACAATGAGCAGTTCTTC	CASSFYPGEYNEQFF
-	TRBV18	-	TRBJ2-5	14	TGTGCCAGCTCACCTCGGAGGGGAGGAGAGACCCAGTACTTC	CASSPRRGGETQYF
-	TRBV6-6	few	TRBJ1-1	13	TGTGCCAGCAGTTCCAAGGGGGATTTTGGAGCTTTCTTT	CASSSKGDFGAFF
-	TRBV27	-	TRBJ1-2	12	TGTGCCAGCAGATTTTCGGGCGGTGGCTACACCTTC	CASRFSGGGYTF
TRBD1	TRBV5-1	-	TRBJ2-1	16	TGCGCCAGCAGCTTGGTGGGGGACAGCTCCTACAATGAGCAGTTCTTC	CASSLVGDSSYNEQFF
-	TRBV5-4	-	TRBJ2-3	14	TGTGCCAGCAGCCGCCTCGACCCGAGAGATACGCAGTATTTT	CASSRLDPRDTQYF
-	TRBV19	-	TRBJ2-4	14	TGTGCCAGTAGTATAATGGCAGTCAAAAACATTCAGTACTTC	CASSIMAVKNIQYF
TRBD1	TRBV10-3	-	TRBJ1-4	20	TGTGCCATCAGTGAGCTTCCGGGACAGGGCCACTTATCAACTAATGAAAAACTGTTTTTT	CAISELPGQGHLSTNEKLFF
TRBD1	TRBV27	-	TRBJ1-2	16	TGTGCCAGCAGTTCCCCGGGACAGGGTGCTAACTATGGCTACACCTTC	CASSSPGQGANYGYTF
TRBD1	TRBV6-5	-	TRBJ1-1	15	TGTGCCAGCAGTTACTTGGGACAGGGGGTGGCTGAAGCTTTCTTT	CASSYLGQGVAEAFF
-	TRBV2	-	TRBJ1-6	14	TGTGCCAGCACCGGGCCCTCCTATAATTCACCCCTCCACTTT	CASTGPSYNSPLHF
TRBD2	TRBV10-3	-	TRBJ2-3	16	TGTGCCATCACCGGGACTAGCGGGAGGTACACAGATACGAAGTATTTT	CAITGTSGRYTDTKYF
-	TRBV5-6	-	TRBJ2-3	14	TGTGCCAGCAGCTTGATGGGGGGCACAGATACGCAGTATTTT	CASSLMGGTDTQYF
TRBD2	TRBV6-5	-	TRBJ2-7	13	TGTGCCAGCAGAGCGGGGGGCTCCTACGAGCAGTACTTC	CASRAGGSYEQYF
-	TRBV30	-	TRBJ2-3	13	TGTGCCTGGAGTCGGGACTCCCGAGATACGCAGTATTTT	CAWSRDSRDTQYF
-	TRBV25-1	-	TRBJ1-4	13	TGTGCCAGCAGTGGGGGGGCCCGTGAAAAACTGTTTTTT	CASSGGAREKLFF
TRBD2	TRBV5-4	-	TRBJ2-3	15	TGTGCCAGCAGCCAGACTAGCGGGAGCCCGGATACGCAGTATTTT	CASSQTSGSPDTQYF
TRBD2	TRBV6-1	-	TRBJ2-1	14	TGTGCCAGCAAAAGCCTAGCGGTCTACAATGAGCAGTTCTTC	CASKSLAVYNEQFF
-	TRBV10-1	-	TRBJ2-1	12	TGCGCCAGCTCCTCAAATAACAATGAGCAGTTCTTC	CASSSNNNEQFF
TRBD2	TRBV2	-	TRBJ2-3	16	TGTGCCAGCAGTGAACCAATAGCGGGAGTAACAGATACGCAGTATTTT	CASSEPIAGVTDTQYF
-	TRBV10-3	-	TRBJ2-7	14	TGTGCCATCAGTGGGGGGGCTAGCCGGTACGAGCAGTACTTC	CAISGGASRYEQYF
TRBD2	TRBV19	-	TRBJ2-5	14	TGTGCCAGTAGTCCCCTAGCGGACCAAGAGACCCAGTACTTC	CASSPLADQETQYF